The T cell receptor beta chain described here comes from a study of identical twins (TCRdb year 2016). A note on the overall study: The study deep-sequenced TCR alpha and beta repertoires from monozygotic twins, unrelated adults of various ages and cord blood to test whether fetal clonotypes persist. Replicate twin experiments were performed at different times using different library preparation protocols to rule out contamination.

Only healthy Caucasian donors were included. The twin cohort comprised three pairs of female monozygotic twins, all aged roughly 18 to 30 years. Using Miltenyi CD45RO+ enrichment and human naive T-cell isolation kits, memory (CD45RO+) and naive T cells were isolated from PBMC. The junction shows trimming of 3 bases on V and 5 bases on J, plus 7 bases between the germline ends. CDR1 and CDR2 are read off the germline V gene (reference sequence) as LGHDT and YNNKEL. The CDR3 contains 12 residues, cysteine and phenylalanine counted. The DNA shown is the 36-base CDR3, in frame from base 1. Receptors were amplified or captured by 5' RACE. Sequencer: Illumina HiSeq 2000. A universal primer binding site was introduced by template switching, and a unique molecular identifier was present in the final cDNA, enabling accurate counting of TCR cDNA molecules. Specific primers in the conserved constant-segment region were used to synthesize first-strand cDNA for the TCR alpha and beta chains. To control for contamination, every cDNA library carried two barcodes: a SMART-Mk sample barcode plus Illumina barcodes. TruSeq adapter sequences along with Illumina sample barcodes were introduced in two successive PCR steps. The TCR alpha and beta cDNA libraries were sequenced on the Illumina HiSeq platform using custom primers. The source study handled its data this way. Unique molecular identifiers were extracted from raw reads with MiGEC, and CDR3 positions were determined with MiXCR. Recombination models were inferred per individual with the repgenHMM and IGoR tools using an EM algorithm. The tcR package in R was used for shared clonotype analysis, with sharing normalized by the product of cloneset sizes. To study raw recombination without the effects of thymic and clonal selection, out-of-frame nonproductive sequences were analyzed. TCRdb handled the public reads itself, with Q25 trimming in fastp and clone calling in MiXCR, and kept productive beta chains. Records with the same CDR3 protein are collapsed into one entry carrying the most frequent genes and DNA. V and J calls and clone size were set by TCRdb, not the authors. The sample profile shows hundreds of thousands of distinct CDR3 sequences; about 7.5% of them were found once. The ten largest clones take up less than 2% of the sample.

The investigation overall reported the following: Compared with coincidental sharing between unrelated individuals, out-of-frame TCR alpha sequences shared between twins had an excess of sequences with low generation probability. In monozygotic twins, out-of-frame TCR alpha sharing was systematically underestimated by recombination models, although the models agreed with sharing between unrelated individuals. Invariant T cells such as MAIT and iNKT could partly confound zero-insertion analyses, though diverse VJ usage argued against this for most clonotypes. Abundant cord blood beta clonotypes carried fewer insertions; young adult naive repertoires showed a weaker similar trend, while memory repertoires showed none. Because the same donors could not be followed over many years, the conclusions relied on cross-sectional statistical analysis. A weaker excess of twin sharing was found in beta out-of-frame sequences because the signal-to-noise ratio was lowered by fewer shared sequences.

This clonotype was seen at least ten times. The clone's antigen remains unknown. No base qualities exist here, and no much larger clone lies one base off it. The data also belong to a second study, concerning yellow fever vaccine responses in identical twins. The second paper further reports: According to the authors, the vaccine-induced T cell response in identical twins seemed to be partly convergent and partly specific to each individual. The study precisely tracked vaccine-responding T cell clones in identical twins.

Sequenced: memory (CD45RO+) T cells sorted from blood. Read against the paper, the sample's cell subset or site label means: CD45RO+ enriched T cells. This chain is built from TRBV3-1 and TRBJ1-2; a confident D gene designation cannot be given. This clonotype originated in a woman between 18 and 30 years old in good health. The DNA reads TGTGCCAGCAGCCAGGCTAGATATGGCTACACCTTC. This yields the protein CASSQARYGYTF.